These 32 T cell receptor beta chains originate from one sample sequenced in a study of T cell responses to AZD1222 COVID-19 vaccine. Here immunoSEQ multiplex PCR was the method, and the copy in TCRdb shows in-frame clones only, minus some. The sample includes 130,000 to 150,000 clones, over 75% seen only once; the top ten take roughly 3.1%. This specimen consisted of peripheral blood, obtained on day 0 of AZD1222 vaccination. The receptors were gathered from an adult in good health.

The rearrangement uses TRBV7-6 and TRBJ2-5; D is undetermined. The CDR3 is 13 residues long. The germline V and J ends were trimmed by 3 bases and 3 bases, with 8 bases remaining between them. Germline V gene sequence: CDR1 SGHVS, CDR2 FNYEAQ. The CDR3: CASSLYGEETQYF. As DNA, the CDR3 is TGTGCCAGCAGCTTGTATGGGGAAGAGACCCAGTACTTC.

V is TRBV30 and J is TRBJ2-3; unclear D gene. Germline V gene sequence: CDR1 GTSNPN, CDR2 SVGIG (reference sequence). Trimming took 3 bases from V and 6 from J, leaving 7 bases between them. The CDR3 consists of 11 residues. CDR3 protein: CAWRHSDTQYF. DNA of the CDR3: TGTGCCTGGAGGCACTCGGATACGCAGTATTTT.

The chain joins TRBV11-2 to TRBJ1-2, with a tentative D call TRBD1 (6 bases). Germline V gene sequence: CDR1 SGHAT, CDR2 FQNNGV. The CDR3 totals 16 residues. V was clipped by 2 bases and J by 8 bases, with 21 bases between them. CDR3 nucleotides: TGTGCCAGCAGCTTATCCCAGGGGCCCCTATCTGGGGGCTACACCTTC. Translating it yields CASSLSQGPLSGGYTF.

CDR3 region: CASSLLNEQFF. The CDR3, as DNA: TGTGCCAGCAGTCTCCTCAATGAGCAGTTCTTC. This chain joins TRBV12-3 or TRBV12-4 and TRBJ2-1, with D uncertain. V was pared by 5 bases and J by 6 bases, with 5 bases between. The CDR3 spans 11 residues.

The chain employs TRBV30 and TRBJ2-7, with TRBD1 matching 12 bases. Germline V gene lookup returns CDR1 GTSNPN and CDR2 SVGIG (reference sequence). The J segment lost 2 bases and the V segment lost 3 bases, leaving 17 bases of the junction unmatched. The CDR3 totals 19 residues. The CDR3 sequence: CAWRFPPRDRGLRAYEQYF. CDR3 nucleotide sequence: TGTGCCTGGAGGTTCCCCCCCCGGGACAGGGGGCTAAGGGCCTACGAGCAGTACTTC.

The V and J genes are TRBV5-6 and TRBJ1-2, with no clear D. There are 13 residues in the CDR3. The V gene lost 0 bases and the J gene lost 2 bases, with 5 bases spanning the gap. CDR1 SGHDT and CDR2 YYEEEE come from the germline V gene. The CDR3 spells CASSLARNYGYTF. CDR3 sequence (DNA): TGTGCCAGCAGCTTGGCCCGGAACTATGGCTACACCTTC. The complete variable domain, with remaining parts taken from reference TRBV5-6 and TRBJ1-2, reads DAGVTQSPTHLIKTRGQQVTLRCSPKSGHDTVSWYQQALGQGPQFIFQYYEEEERQRGNFPDRFSGHQFPNYSSELNVNALLLGDSALYLCASSLARNYGYTFGSGTRLTVV.

The V call is TRBV23-1, the J call TRBJ1-2; the D gene is possibly TRBD1 (6 bases). TRBV23-1 is placed among ORFs of uncertain function. There are 14 residues in the CDR3. The V and J ends lost 3 bases and 5 bases respectively, with 13 bases between them. The chain's CDR3 is CASSQGRGPYGYTF. The DNA for the CDR3 is TGCGCCAGCAGTCAGGGCAGGGGCCCTTATGGCTACACCTTC.

V and J are TRBV28 and TRBJ1-2; D might be TRBD1 (6 bases). The CDR3 loop spans 13 amino acids. V was shortened by 6 bases and J by 6 bases, with 14 bases between the two germline ends. Germline V gene lookup returns CDR1 MDHEN and CDR2 SYDVKM. The DNA of the CDR3 is TGTGCCAGCAGCCTACAGGGTTTTAATGGCTACACCTTC. This codes for CASSLQGFNGYTF.

The chain couples TRBV19 to TRBJ1-3; D is possibly TRBD1 (5 bases). Germline loops: CDR1 LNHDA, CDR2 SQIVND (reference sequence). Trimming took off 1 base at V and 3 bases at J, with 7 bases between the two ends. The CDR3 contains 14 residues. Here the CDR3 DNA reads TGTGCCAGTAGTATAGTGGGGGTTGGAAACACCATATATTTT. This codes for CASSIVGVGNTIYF.

The rearrangement links TRBV30 to TRBJ1-2, with D perhaps TRBD1 (5 bases). This CDR3 has 14 residues. The germline V and J ends were trimmed by 5 bases and 1 base, with 14 bases remaining between them. Germline CDR1 is GTSNPN and CDR2 is SVGIG (reference sequence). CDR3 in amino acids: CAWADTFFNYGYTF. CDR3 DNA sequence: TGTGCCTGGGCGGACACCTTTTTTAACTATGGCTACACCTTC. Filled out from reference TRBV30 and TRBJ1-2, the complete variable domain reads SQTIHQWPATLVQPVGSPLSLECTVEGTSNPNLYWYRQAAGRGLQLLFYSVGIGQISSEVPQNLSASRPQDRQFILSSKKLLLSDSGFYLCAWADTFFNYGYTFGSGTRLTVV.

J is TRBJ2-7 and V is TRBV20-1; possibly TRBD2 for D (5 bases). V gave up 7 bases and J gave up 0 bases, with 7 bases separating them. Germline CDR1 DFQATT, CDR2 SNEGSKA (reference sequence). This CDR3 has 11 residues. The CDR3 spells CSGGFSYEQYF. CDR3 in DNA: TGCAGTGGCGGGTTCTCCTACGAGCAGTACTTC.

The gene calls are TRBV19 and TRBJ1-5, with a tentative D call TRBD1 (5 bases). In germline, CDR1 is LNHDA, CDR2 SQIVND (reference sequence). The CDR3 spans 16 residues. V gave up 7 bases and J gave up 2 bases, with 18 bases separating them. CDR3 region: CASIGAGVAGNQPQHF. Written as DNA, the CDR3 is TGTGCCAGTATAGGGGCTGGGGTCGCGGGCAATCAGCCCCAGCATTTT.

The rearrangement uses TRBV7-3 and TRBJ2-3; D unresolved. V was trimmed by 1 base and J by 3 bases, leaving 5 bases between them. CDR1 is SGHTA, CDR2 FQGTGA, per germline. The CDR3 is 13 amino acids. The DNA of the CDR3 is TGTGCCAGCAGCTTAATCGGTACAGATACGCAGTATTTT. It yields the protein CASSLIGTDTQYF.

The chain recombines TRBV4-2 with TRBJ1-2; D ambiguous. This CDR3 has 15 amino acids. The germline V gene has CDR1 LGHNA and CDR2 YNFKEQ. Trimming stripped 0 bases from V and 5 bases from J, with 13 bases between. The CDR3 DNA reads as TGTGCCAGCAGCCAAGAAGGCCGGGAATGGTATGGCTACACCTTC. Its protein product is CASSQEGREWYGYTF.

This sequence joins TRBV6-2 or TRBV6-3 and TRBJ1-6, with 7 bases lining up with TRBD1. CDR3 length: 16 amino acids. J gave up 7 bases and V 4 bases, and 10 bases lay outside the gene matches. The germline V gene has CDR1 MNHEY and CDR2 SVGEGT. The CDR3 DNA reads TGTGCCAGCAGTTCAATCGACAGGGCGCGCAATTCACCCCTCCACTTT. This gives the protein CASSSIDRARNSPLHF.

This clone came up once. The chain recombines TRBV9 with TRBJ2-2; possibly TRBD1 or TRBD2 for D (5 bases each). The CDR3 consists of 16 residues. From germline, CDR1 is SGDLS and CDR2 YYNGEE. Trimming stripped 3 bases from V and 6 bases from J, with 18 bases between. CDR3 sequence (DNA): TGTGCCAGCAGCGCCTCGGGGCTGGTGGGGGCCGGGGAGCTGTTTTTT. Protein sequence: CASSASGLVGAGELFF.

V and J are TRBV19 and TRBJ2-2; possibly TRBD2 for D (7 bases). The V end was cut by 4 bases, the J end by 6 bases, with 18 bases between. Germline V gene sequence: CDR1 LNHDA, CDR2 SQIVND (reference sequence). This CDR3 is 16 amino acids long. The DNA for the CDR3 is TGTGCCAGTAGTACCCAGGCGGGGGCAGGGGCCGGGGAGCTGTTTTTT. This gives the protein CASSTQAGAGAGELFF. The entire variable domain, with the rest obtained from reference TRBV19 and TRBJ2-2, is as follows: DGGITQSPKYLFRKEGQNVTLSCEQNLNHDAMYWYRQDPGQGLRLIYYSQIVNDFQKGDIAEGYSVSREKKESFPLTVTSAQKNPTAFYLCASSTQAGAGAGELFFGEGSRLTVL.

This sequence joins TRBV6-5 and TRBJ2-5; 10 positions match TRBD1. Trimming cost V 4 bases and J 5 bases; bases outside gene matches: 10. The CDR3 consists of 16 residues. CDR1 is MNHEY and CDR2 is SVGAGI in the germline V gene. In nucleotides, the CDR3 is TGTGCCAGCAGTTTGAACAGGGACAGGGGATGGGAGACCCAGTACTTC. It is translated as CASSLNRDRGWETQYF.

The chain is built from TRBV19 and TRBJ1-4, with a tentative D call TRBD1 (5 bases). Germline lookup yields CDR1 LNHDA and CDR2 SQIVND (reference sequence). This CDR3 is 15 amino acids long. Deletions cut 1 base from V and 5 bases from J, with 11 bases between. CDR3 protein: CASSIGWGDNEKLFF. CDR3 nucleotides: TGTGCCAGTAGTATAGGGTGGGGGGACAATGAAAAACTGTTTTTT.

The chain links TRBV6-6 to TRBJ2-3; 10 nucleotides align to TRBD1. The germline gives CDR1 MNHNY, CDR2 SVGAGI (reference sequence). The J segment lost 4 bases and the V segment lost 2 bases, leaving 6 bases of the junction unmatched. The CDR3 runs to 16 residues. The CDR3 sequence is CASSYPTGQGSDTQYF. The CDR3 DNA reads TGTGCCAGCAGTTACCCTACGGGACAGGGGTCAGATACGCAGTATTTT.

The J gene is TRBJ2-2, the V gene TRBV5-4, with D possibly TRBD2 on 6 matching bases. The CDR3 is made up of 16 amino acids. The germline V and J ends were trimmed by 4 bases and 4 bases, with 17 bases remaining between them. Germline V gene sequence: CDR1 SGHNT, CDR2 YYREEE (reference sequence). The chain's CDR3 is CASSDGTMGGTGELFF. The CDR3 DNA is TGTGCCAGCAGCGACGGGACGATGGGGGGCACCGGGGAGCTGTTTTTT.

The V and J genes are TRBV19 and TRBJ1-1; D call uncertain. In germline, CDR1 is LNHDA, CDR2 SQIVND (reference sequence). V was clipped by 1 base and J by 3 bases, with 9 bases between them. This CDR3 is built from 14 residues. DNA of the CDR3: TGTGCCAGTAGTATAGTCTCCGGGGACACTGAAGCTTTCTTT. This encodes CASSIVSGDTEAFF.

This chain uses TRBV4-1 with TRBJ1-2; unclear D gene. V lost 6 bases and J 7 bases, leaving 18 bases between the germline ends. Germline V gene sequence: CDR1 MGHRA, CDR2 YSYEKL. The CDR3 is made up of 14 amino acids. The CDR3 region is CASSRAVGVAGYTF. CDR3 DNA sequence: TGCGCCAGCAGTCGGGCTGTAGGTGTCGCTGGCTACACCTTC.

The chain employs TRBV19 and TRBJ2-1; D possibly uses TRBD1 or TRBD2 (6 bases each). Germline V gene lookup returns CDR1 LNHDA and CDR2 SQIVND (reference sequence). This CDR3 has 16 residues. Trimming removed 2 bases from V and 5 bases from J, with 16 bases in between. The CDR3 is CASSILRAGEDNEQFF. The CDR3 DNA reads TGTGCCAGTAGTATACTTAGGGCAGGGGAGGACAATGAGCAGTTCTTC.

This chain links TRBV30 with TRBJ1-3; TRBD1 agrees at 9 bases. The junction had 11 bases not matched to a gene; V was cut back by 2 bases and J by 9 bases. CDR3 length: 15 amino acids. The germline V gene has CDR1 GTSNPN and CDR2 SVGIG (reference sequence). The CDR3 bases are TGTGCCTGGAGTCCATGGACAGGGGAAGGAGTCACCATATATTTT. This encodes CAWSPWTGEGVTIYF.

The chain combines TRBV27 with TRBJ1-1; a weak D match, TRBD1 (6 bases). There are 16 residues in the CDR3. Germline loops: CDR1 MNHEY, CDR2 SMNVEV (reference sequence). The germline V and J ends were trimmed by 9 bases and 1 base, with 21 bases remaining between them. This CDR3 is CASRYLRGGGNTEAFF. CDR3 coding DNA: TGTGCCAGTCGCTACCTTAGAGGGGGAGGGAACACTGAAGCTTTCTTT.

This clone was recorded once. The chain couples TRBV7-2 to TRBJ2-1; 12 nucleotides agree with TRBD2. The CDR3 has 15 residues. With 3 bases clipped from V and 10 bases from J, the junction kept 7 bases outside the gene matches. Germline V gene data show CDR1 as SGHTA and CDR2 as FQGNSA. The chain's CDR3 is CASSFRTSGTREQFF. DNA for the CDR3: TGTGCCAGCAGCTTCCGGACTAGCGGGACACGGGAGCAGTTCTTC.

This chain joins TRBV5-1 and TRBJ2-3; no firm D call. The ends were cut back, 4 bases at V and 0 bases at J, with 9 bases in the middle. CDR3 size: 14 residues. Per germline, CDR1 SGHRS and CDR2 YFSETQ. The CDR3 loop is CASSLHLSTDTQYF. DNA for the CDR3: TGCGCCAGCAGCCTCCACCTCAGCACAGATACGCAGTATTTT.

The chain is built from TRBV4-1 and TRBJ2-7; TRBD1 matches at 7 bases. Germline CDR1 and CDR2: MGHRA and YSYEKL. The CDR3 runs 14 residues. V lost 2 bases, J lost 4 bases, and 5 bases stayed unmatched. CDR3 in DNA: TGCGCCAGCAGCCAATTGGACAGGCAATACGAGCAGTACTTC. It specifies CASSQLDRQYEQYF.

The chain uses TRBV5-1 and TRBJ1-1, with a possible D match to TRBD1 (5 bases). The CDR3 contains 15 residues. Trimming took 3 bases from V and 0 from J, leaving 12 bases between them. Germline V gene sequence: CDR1 SGHRS, CDR2 YFSETQ. CDR3 nucleotides: TGCGCCAGCAGCTCTGGAGAGGGACTGAACACTGAAGCTTTCTTT. It encodes CASSSGEGLNTEAFF. The full variable domain, with the rest looked up from reference TRBV5-1 and TRBJ1-1, is KAGVTQTPRYLIKTRGQQVTLSCSPISGHRSVSWYQQTPGQGLQFLFEYFSETQRNKGNFPGRFSGRQFSNSRSEMNVSTLELGDSALYLCASSSGEGLNTEAFFGQGTRLTVV.

This chain connects TRBV19 to TRBJ2-2; 7 bases are shared with TRBD1. The CDR3 spans 14 residues. With V trimmed by 4 bases and J by 6 bases, 5 bases remained unmatched. Germline V gives CDR1 LNHDA, CDR2 SQIVND (reference sequence). The CDR3 nucleotides are TGTGCCAGTAGTAGCACAGGGGTGGCCGGGGAGCTGTTTTTT. It yields the protein CASSSTGVAGELFF.

The chain uses TRBV6-6 and TRBJ1-1; maybe TRBD1 (6 bases). Per the germline V gene, CDR1 is MNHNY and CDR2 is SVGAGI (reference sequence). The length of the CDR3 is 16 residues. Between the trimmed V and J ends, which lost 4 bases and 0 bases, there was a span of 15 bases. The CDR3 sequence is CASSSSTGTLNTEAFF. DNA for the CDR3: TGTGCCAGCAGTTCTTCTACAGGGACCCTGAACACTGAAGCTTTCTTT.